The clone carrying this T cell receptor (beta chain) was counted only a few times. Its antigen is unidentified. These data are taken from a study of response to subunit inactivated influenza vaccine. Study conclusions and caveats: Authors suggested that a seasonal influenza vaccination recruits few new T cells each time.

Germline V lookup: CDR1 MNHEY, CDR2 SVGAGI. The CDR3 spans 15 residues. V was trimmed by 0 bases and J by 0 bases, leaving 7 bases between them. Each CDR3 protein gets one entry after TCRdb re-called the RT-PCR reads with MiXCR. The table shows 500,000 or so distinct CDR3 sequences, with 11% occurring only once. Sequencing used PBMCs from blood, obtained roughly 45 days after vaccination. This clonotype originated in a man between 45 and 60 years old who received an inactivated influenza vaccine. The J gene is TRBJ2-3, the V gene TRBV6-5, with D unclear. The CDR3 loop reads CASSYSPSSTDTQYF. Here the CDR3 DNA reads TGTGCCAGCAGTTACTCCCCCAGCAGCACAGATACGCAGTATTTT.